A selection of T cell receptor beta chains follows, all from one sample in a study of T cells in Graves' hyperthyroidism and ophthalmopathy. MiXCR was run by TCRdb on the multiplex PCR reads, yielding one entry per CDR3 protein. The table records about 680,000 distinct CDR3 sequences, 35% of them present only once. The specimen sequenced was blood. All receptors come from a middle-aged woman with Graves' hyperthyroidism. The CDR3 runs from the conserved cysteine through the conserved F or W. The order of the fields is D gene, CDR3 length, J gene, clone size, V gene, CDR3 DNA, CDR3 protein. D genes are given only for firm matches. Size is omitted from some rows. Given values are once, few, many or a class for expanded clones.

D: .
length: 13
J: TRBJ2-7
size: few
V: TRBV15
DNA: TGTGCCACCAGCAGAGATCTCTCCTACGAGCAGTACTTC
CDR3: CATSRDLSYEQYF

D: TRBD1
length: 15
J: TRBJ2-2
size: many
V: TRBV24-1
DNA: TGTGCCGCCCAGGGGGCCGCCCCTAACACCGGGGAGCTGTTTTTT
CDR3: CAAQGAAPNTGELFF

D: TRBD2
length: 14
J: TRBJ2-7
size: few
V: TRBV6-2/TRBV6-3
DNA: TGTGCCAGCAGCCGTAGCGGGGGAGCCGGCGAGCAGTACTTC
CDR3: CASSRSGGAGEQYF

D: TRBD1
length: 15
J: TRBJ2-7
size: .
V: TRBV5-5
DNA: TGTGCCAGCAGCCCAAGGACAGGGGAGCGGTACGAGCAGTACTTC
CDR3: CASSPRTGERYEQYF

D: .
length: 14
J: TRBJ2-7
size: .
V: TRBV19
DNA: TGTGCCAGTAGTATAGATCTATCGAGGGACGAGCAGTACTTC
CDR3: CASSIDLSRDEQYF

D: .
length: 14
J: TRBJ1-1
size: .
V: TRBV7-2
DNA: TGTGCCAGCAGCTTAACGTCGACAGTCACTGAAGCTTTCTTT
CDR3: CASSLTSTVTEAFF

D: .
length: 13
J: TRBJ1-2
size: many
V: TRBV7-9
DNA: TGTGCCAGCAAGGGCGCCAGGGAGAACAGCTACACCTTC
CDR3: CASKGARENSYTF

D: TRBD2
length: 14
J: TRBJ2-2
size: .
V: TRBV12-3/TRBV12-4
DNA: TGTGCCAGCAGCTTGACTAGCAGGGACGGGGAGCTGTTTTTT
CDR3: CASSLTSRDGELFF

D: TRBD1
length: 16
J: TRBJ1-1
size: few
V: TRBV6-5
DNA: TGTGCCAGCAAAAAAGACAGGGATCTTATGAACACTGAAGCTTTCTTT
CDR3: CASKKDRDLMNTEAFF

D: TRBD2
length: 16
J: TRBJ2-2
size: many
V: TRBV10-3
DNA: TGTGCCATCAGTGAGGCTAGCGGGACGAACACCGGGGAGCTGTTTTTT
CDR3: CAISEASGTNTGELFF

D: .
length: 15
J: TRBJ1-3
size: .
V: TRBV25-1
DNA: TGTGCCAGCAGTTCCCTGACAGTAGGTGGAAACACCATATATTTT
CDR3: CASSSLTVGGNTIYF

D: .
length: 15
J: TRBJ2-5
size: .
V: TRBV2
DNA: TGTGCCAGCAGACCCCCGGAAGCCCTACGGGAGACCCAGTACTTC
CDR3: CASRPPEALRETQYF

D: .
length: 13
J: TRBJ2-6
size: many
V: TRBV6-5
DNA: TGTGCCAGCACCGACGTGGCGACCAACGTCCTGACTTTC
CDR3: CASTDVATNVLTF

D: TRBD2
length: 16
J: TRBJ2-2
size: .
V: TRBV5-1
DNA: TGCGCCAGCAGTAGACTAGCGGGAGGCCGTACCGGGGAGCTGTTTTTT
CDR3: CASSRLAGGRTGELFF

D: TRBD1
length: 15
J: TRBJ1-1
size: .
V: TRBV2
DNA: TGTGCCAGCAGTTTACCTTATGGACAGGGGGCTGAAGCTTTCTTT
CDR3: CASSLPYGQGAEAFF

D: TRBD2
length: 16
J: TRBJ2-5
size: .
V: TRBV9
DNA: TGTGCCAGCAGCGTAGCTAGCGGGGGGGCTGTGGAGACCCAGTACTTC
CDR3: CASSVASGGAVETQYF

D: TRBD1
length: 17
J: TRBJ2-5
size: .
V: TRBV12-3/TRBV12-4
DNA: TGTGCCAGCAGTCCGGGGAATAGGGGGCATAGGGGAGAGACCCAGTACTTC
CDR3: CASSPGNRGHRGETQYF

D: .
length: 14
J: TRBJ1-5
size: few
V: TRBV6-2/TRBV6-3
DNA: TGTGCCAGCACTTATACAGGGCCGAATCAGCCCCAGCATTTT
CDR3: CASTYTGPNQPQHF

D: .
length: 17
J: TRBJ2-6
size: few
V: TRBV14
DNA: TGTGCCAGCAGCCAACGGGGGGCAGGCTCTGGGGCCAACGTCCTGACTTTC
CDR3: CASSQRGAGSGANVLTF

D: .
length: 13
J: TRBJ2-7
size: many
V: TRBV9
DNA: TGTGCCAGCAGCACAGAGGACACCTACGAGCAGTACTTC
CDR3: CASSTEDTYEQYF

D: .
length: 17
J: TRBJ1-1
size: .
V: TRBV6-1
DNA: TGTGCCAGCAGTCCCCCAGTTCAGGGGCGGGCGAACACTGAAGCTTTCTTT
CDR3: CASSPPVQGRANTEAFF

D: TRBD1
length: 14
J: TRBJ1-2
size: .
V: TRBV12-3/TRBV12-4
DNA: TGTGCCAGCAGTCCCTCGGACAGGGACTATGGCTACACCTTC
CDR3: CASSPSDRDYGYTF

D: .
length: 12
J: TRBJ2-7
size: .
V: TRBV20-1
DNA: TGCAGTGCTGGTAGAGGAGCTTACGAGCAGTACTTC
CDR3: CSAGRGAYEQYF

D: TRBD1
length: 17
J: TRBJ1-2
size: few
V: TRBV19
DNA: TGTGCCAGTAGCCCGCTGACAGGGGCGAGCCCTAACTATGGCTACACCTTC
CDR3: CASSPLTGASPNYGYTF

D: .
length: 14
J: TRBJ1-2
size: few
V: TRBV4-3
DNA: TGCGCCAGCAGCCAAGAATCCGGGATACATGGCTACACCTTC
CDR3: CASSQESGIHGYTF

D: .
length: 12
J: TRBJ2-7
size: many
V: TRBV7-9
DNA: TGTGCCAGCAGCTTAGTAGGGGTCTCACAGCAGTTC
CDR3: CASSLVGVSQQF

D: .
length: 13
J: TRBJ2-2
size: many
V: TRBV10-3
DNA: TGTGCCATCAGTGATGTAAACACCGGGGAGCTGTTTTTT
CDR3: CAISDVNTGELFF

D: .
length: 15
J: TRBJ1-3
size: .
V: TRBV4-3
DNA: TGCGCCAGCAGCGAGGACAGCTACCCTGGAAACACCATATATTTT
CDR3: CASSEDSYPGNTIYF

D: .
length: 13
J: TRBJ1-2
size: many
V: TRBV10-1
DNA: TGCGCCAGCAGTGACGGACTCTACTATGGCTACACCTTC
CDR3: CASSDGLYYGYTF

D: .
length: 15
J: TRBJ2-5
size: few
V: TRBV10-3
DNA: TGTGCCATCAGCCGGTCCGGGGGACTCCAAGTGACCCAGTGCTTC
CDR3: CAISRSGGLQVTQCF

D: .
length: 14
J: TRBJ2-3
size: once
V: TRBV7-9
DNA: TGTGCCAGCAGCTCAACGGTGAGCACAGATACGCAGTATTTT
CDR3: CASSSTVSTDTQYF

D: .
length: 16
J: TRBJ2-5
size: .
V: TRBV20-1
DNA: TGCAGTGCTAGAGACCCCCGAGGGGGTAGCCAAGAGACCCAGTACTTC
CDR3: CSARDPRGGSQETQYF

D: TRBD2
length: 14
J: TRBJ2-3
size: .
V: TRBV7-3
DNA: TGTGCCAGCCGCGCACTAGCGGGAGCAGATACGCAGTATTTT
CDR3: CASRALAGADTQYF

D: .
length: 12
J: TRBJ2-3
size: .
V: TRBV7-9
DNA: TGTGCCAGCGAATGGAGCACAGATACGCAGTATTTT
CDR3: CASEWSTDTQYF

D: .
length: 13
J: TRBJ1-1
size: few
V: TRBV5-4
DNA: TGTGCCAGCAGCCCATTTATAAACACTGAAGCTTTCTTT
CDR3: CASSPFINTEAFF

D: TRBD2
length: 15
J: TRBJ2-3
size: .
V: TRBV7-3
DNA: TGTGCCAGCAGCCGTAGCGGGGTTAGCACAGATACGCAGTATTTT
CDR3: CASSRSGVSTDTQYF

D: .
length: 12
J: TRBJ1-1
size: many
V: TRBV12-3/TRBV12-4
DNA: TGTGCCAGCAGCCTCTACAACACTGAAGCTTTCTTT
CDR3: CASSLYNTEAFF

D: .
length: 15
J: TRBJ2-7
size: .
V: TRBV7-2
DNA: TGTGCCAGCAGCTTAGTAATGGGGGGGCACTACGAGCAGTACTTC
CDR3: CASSLVMGGHYEQYF

D: TRBD2
length: 14
J: TRBJ2-5
size: many
V: TRBV29-1
DNA: TGCAGCGTTGGTCCTAGCGGGAGTGTGGAGACCCAGTACTTC
CDR3: CSVGPSGSVETQYF

D: TRBD2
length: 15
J: TRBJ2-7
size: few
V: TRBV5-1
DNA: TGCGCCAGCAGCTTGTTTGGCGGGGGGGCCTACGAGCAGTACTTC
CDR3: CASSLFGGGAYEQYF

D: TRBD1
length: 13
J: TRBJ2-7
size: many
V: TRBV29-1
DNA: TGCAGCGTCCCTAGGGCAGGGGGCTACGAGCAGTACTTC
CDR3: CSVPRAGGYEQYF

D: TRBD2
length: 18
J: TRBJ2-5
size: .
V: TRBV7-2
DNA: TGTGCCAGCAGCTCGTTCGGGACTAGCGGGGGGCCAAAAGAGACCCAGTACTTC
CDR3: CASSSFGTSGGPKETQYF

D: .
length: 16
J: TRBJ2-5
size: .
V: TRBV11-2
DNA: TGCGCCAGCAGCTTGGGGCTTAGGGCGCCCCAAGAGACCCAGTACTTC
CDR3: CASSLGLRAPQETQYF

D: TRBD1
length: 15
J: TRBJ1-5
size: .
V: TRBV4-1
DNA: TGCGCCAGCAGCCAAGACGGGACAGGGGAACAGCCCCAGCATTTT
CDR3: CASSQDGTGEQPQHF

D: .
length: 16
J: TRBJ2-7
size: many
V: TRBV7-9
DNA: TGTGCCAGCAGCTTACGGGGGAGAGGCCGCGACGGGGAGCAGTACTTC
CDR3: CASSLRGRGRDGEQYF